The subject of this entry is one T cell receptor beta chain. As yet, its antigen is unknown. The CDR3 runs 13 residues. The germline V gene has CDR1 SGHTA and CDR2 FQGNSA. V was trimmed by 3 bases and J by 6 bases, leaving 10 bases between them. This record belongs to a study of tissue T cells after allogeneic stem cell transplantation. Study findings and constraints: Few T cell clones were shared across patients, but motif clusters showed tissue-specific shared signatures. TCR repertoires tracked anatomic similarity, regardless of disease or transplant status. Only a limited share of tissue TCRs appeared in blood or spleen.

Method: immunoSEQ multiplex PCR; TCRdb's copy keeps in-frame clones and lacks some. The data hold about 26,000 clones, with about 90% observed a single time. This TCR derives from a male donor older than 55 who later had graft-versus-host disease after an allogeneic stem cell transplant. The sequences come from blood, collected before transplantation. This chain uses TRBV7-2 with TRBJ2-3; no clear D gene. This CDR3 is CASSLLPSDTQYF. The CDR3 DNA reads TGTGCCAGCAGCTTGTTACCGTCGGATACGCAGTATTTT.